These T cell receptor beta chains were read from a single sample in a study of T cell repertoires in cytomegalovirus infection. TCRdb independently ran MiXCR on the reads; one entry per CDR3 protein. The table has just under 500,000 distinct CDR3 sequences, roughly a third seen once. For these receptors, no antigen is known. The sequences come from cultured PBMCs, collected from culture after CMV antigen stimulation. The source is a human donor in good health (CMV status not recorded). Some clones in this sample may be carry-over from other donors' samples. Both conserved end residues are part of each CDR3. The D gene is left open where the match is weak. Expanded clones get a size class; other rows say once, few or many, or leave the size out.

CDR3 length,clone size,J gene,D gene,V gene,CDR3 protein,CDR3 DNA
18,few,TRBJ1-5,TRBD1,TRBV10-3,CAISESSGTGTSNQPQHF,TGTGCCATCAGTGAGTCTTCCGGGACAGGGACTAGCAATCAGCCCCAGCATTTT
15,many,TRBJ1-1,.,TRBV7-8,CASSPQADLNTEAFF,TGTGCCAGCAGCCCCCAAGCAGACCTGAACACTGAAGCTTTCTTT
14,.,TRBJ2-1,.,TRBV4-3,CASSQEIIANEQFF,TGCGCCAGCAGCCAGGAAATAATAGCAAATGAGCAGTTCTTC
15,.,TRBJ1-1,.,TRBV18,CASSPSGNMNTEAFF,TGTGCCAGCTCACCATCGGGGAATATGAACACTGAAGCTTTCTTT
20,.,TRBJ2-3,TRBD2,TRBV20-1,CSAPLTGVAGGLHRTDTQYF,TGCAGTGCACCCCTGACGGGGGTAGCGGGAGGCCTCCACCGCACAGATACGCAGTATTTT
15,once,TRBJ2-6,.,TRBV12-3/TRBV12-4,CASNHGESGANVLTF,TGTGCCAGCAATCATGGAGAGTCCGGGGCCAACGTCCTGACTTTC
15,.,TRBJ2-7,TRBD2,TRBV19,CASSTSPGGYYEQYF,TGTGCCAGTAGTACGTCTCCGGGGGGTTACTACGAGCAGTACTTC
15,.,TRBJ2-1,TRBD2,TRBV7-2,CASSLVGVREGRQFF,TGTGCCAGCAGCTTAGTGGGTGTGAGGGAGGGAAGGCAGTTCTTC
15,.,TRBJ1-5,.,TRBV4-1,CASSQDRGTFQPQHF,TGCGCCAGCAGCCAAGATCGGGGGACCTTCCAGCCCCAGCATTTT
14,many,TRBJ2-2,.,TRBV7-2,CASSLGPVVGELFF,TGTGCCAGCAGCTTAGGTCCCGTCGTCGGGGAGCTGTTTTTT
15,.,TRBJ2-3,.,TRBV5-1,CASARRDLLLDTQYF,TGCGCCAGCGCCCGAAGGGACTTGCTATTAGATACGCAGTATTTT
13,.,TRBJ2-5,.,TRBV7-2,CASSSPPLETQYF,TGTGCCAGCAGCTCACCCCCGTTAGAGACCCAGTACTTC
18,.,TRBJ2-2,.,TRBV27,CASSLSPQGKLNTGELFF,TGTGCCAGCAGTTTATCCCCCCAAGGGAAACTGAACACCGGGGAGCTGTTTTTT
16,.,TRBJ2-6,TRBD1,TRBV11-2,CASKDRSSSGANVLTF,TGTGCCAGCAAGGACAGGTCTAGCTCTGGGGCCAACGTCCTGACTTTC
15,few,TRBJ2-3,.,TRBV5-4,CASSLGGGLTDTQYF,TGTGCCAGCAGCTTGGGAGGAGGACTCACAGATACGCAGTATTTT
12,.,TRBJ2-1,.,TRBV19,CAAEGLYNEQFF,TGTGCCGCCGAGGGACTTTACAATGAGCAGTTCTTC
14,.,TRBJ2-7,TRBD1,TRBV7-4,CASSLGTGYYEQYF,TGTGCCAGCAGCTTGGGGACAGGTTACTACGAGCAGTACTTC
13,few,TRBJ1-1,.,TRBV7-8,CASSSPGRISAFF,TGTGCCAGCAGCTCCCCAGGGCGAATCTCAGCTTTCTTT
15,few,TRBJ2-3,.,TRBV6-2/TRBV6-3,CATIYGGLGTDTQYF,TGTGCCACTATTTACGGGGGGCTCGGCACAGATACGCAGTATTTT
14,.,TRBJ2-1,TRBD2,TRBV6-5,CASSYLAGEGEQFF,TGTGCCAGCAGTTACTTAGCGGGAGAGGGTGAGCAGTTCTTC
14,.,TRBJ1-1,.,TRBV7-2,CASSLRVRNTEAFF,TGTGCCAGCAGCTTAAGGGTCCGGAACACTGAAGCTTTCTTT
14,.,TRBJ1-5,.,TRBV6-2/TRBV6-3,CASSYLGGNQPQHF,TGTGCCAGCAGTTACCTCGGAGGGAACCAGCCCCAGCATTTT
14,many,TRBJ1-5,TRBD1,TRBV12-3/TRBV12-4,CASSLGTGMQPQHF,TGTGCCAGCAGTTTAGGGACAGGGATGCAGCCCCAGCATTTT
15,.,TRBJ2-3,TRBD1,TRBV7-2,CASSSPGQGADTQYF,TGTGCCAGCAGTTCACCGGGACAGGGCGCAGATACGCAGTATTTT
16,few,TRBJ2-3,.,TRBV6-2/TRBV6-3,CASSTLLRDSHHTQYF,TGTGCCAGCAGTACGCTTTTACGGGACTCCCATCATACGCAGTATTTT
15,many,TRBJ2-1,TRBD2,TRBV27,CASSLGGSLYNEQFF,TGTGCCAGCAGTTTAGGCGGGAGCCTATACAATGAGCAGTTCTTC
14,.,TRBJ1-2,.,TRBV20-1,CSAAASGLPGGYTF,TGCAGTGCTGCAGCCTCCGGGCTCCCGGGGGGCTACACCTTC
15,few,TRBJ1-5,TRBD1,TRBV19,CASSPETGSGQPQHF,TGTGCCAGTAGTCCCGAGACAGGGTCGGGTCAGCCCCAGCATTTT
14,.,TRBJ2-3,.,TRBV4-1,CASSQDRYPDTQYF,TGCGCCAGCAGCCAAGATAGGTATCCGGATACGCAGTATTTT
14,.,TRBJ2-6,.,TRBV20-1,CSAIQGAGANVLTF,TGCAGTGCTATACAGGGAGCTGGGGCCAACGTCCTGACTTTC
14,few,TRBJ2-3,.,TRBV11-3,CASSAPPSADTQYF,TGTGCCAGCAGCGCCCCCCCGAGCGCAGATACGCAGTATTTT
20,.,TRBJ1-3,TRBD1,TRBV4-1,CASSQEGDRVFQAIRNTIYF,TGCGCCAGCAGCCAAGAGGGGGACAGGGTTTTCCAGGCGATCCGAAACACCATATATTTT
14,.,TRBJ1-4,.,TRBV4-1,CASSLIQGNEKLFF,TGCGCCAGCAGCTTGATTCAGGGGAATGAAAAACTGTTTTTT
16,.,TRBJ2-2,TRBD2,TRBV7-3,CASSLSLAGGSGELFF,TGTGCCAGCAGCTTGAGCCTAGCGGGAGGGTCCGGGGAGCTGTTTTTT
13,few,TRBJ1-5,.,TRBV6-2/TRBV6-3,CASSDPAYLPQHF,TGTGCCAGCAGTGACCCAGCCTACCTGCCCCAGCATTTT
18,.,TRBJ2-4,TRBD1,TRBV29-1,CSVKPGTGVGLAKNIQYF,TGCAGCGTGAAACCCGGGACAGGGGTAGGGTTAGCCAAAAACATTCAGTACTTC
17,few,TRBJ2-2,TRBD2,TRBV11-2,CASSYPVSGGNTGELFF,TGTGCCAGCAGCTACCCTGTTTCGGGGGGGAACACCGGGGAGCTGTTTTTT
15,.,TRBJ2-3,TRBD2,TRBV23-1,CASSQGRARPLGQYF,TGCGCCAGCAGTCAAGGGAGGGCGAGGCCTTTGGGGCAGTATTTT
15,.,TRBJ1-2,TRBD1,TRBV19,CASRRQGNPNYGYTF,TGTGCCAGTAGGAGACAGGGCAATCCAAACTATGGCTACACCTTC
17,.,TRBJ2-5,TRBD2,TRBV4-2,CASSQEMGGMGQETQYF,TGTGCCAGCAGCCAAGAAATGGGAGGGATGGGTCAAGAGACCCAGTACTTC
16,.,TRBJ1-5,.,TRBV7-9,CASRPLKRTGNQPQHF,TGTGCCAGCAGGCCATTAAAAAGGACAGGCAATCAGCCCCAGCATTTT
16,few,TRBJ1-5,.,TRBV20-1,CSARGPLRGGNQPQHF,TGCAGTGCTAGAGGCCCCCTCAGGGGCGGCAATCAGCCCCAGCATTTT
17,few,TRBJ2-1,TRBD1,TRBV6-1,CASRATGRAVGRNEQFF,TGTGCCAGCAGGGCGACAGGGCGAGCGGTAGGGAGAAATGAGCAGTTCTTC
14,few,TRBJ2-7,.,TRBV6-1,CASTPGGSSYEQYF,TGTGCCAGCACCCCGGGCGGAAGCTCCTACGAGCAGTACTTC
15,.,TRBJ2-2,.,TRBV28,CASNTIGQNTGELFF,TGTGCCAGTAATACTATAGGACAGAACACCGGGGAGCTGTTTTTT
17,.,TRBJ2-1,TRBD2,TRBV6-2/TRBV6-3,CASSYSTSGRFYNEQFF,TGTGCCAGCAGTTACTCGACTAGCGGGAGATTTTACAATGAGCAGTTCTTC
16,few,TRBJ2-5,TRBD1,TRBV25-1,CASTSFGRGPAKTQYF,TGTGCCAGCACCAGCTTTGGCAGGGGGCCAGCGAAGACCCAGTACTTC
15,.,TRBJ1-5,.,TRBV6-6,CASSSLVPGNQPQHF,TGTGCCAGCAGTTCCCTCGTCCCTGGGAATCAGCCCCAGCATTTT
14,.,TRBJ2-5,.,TRBV7-2,CASSLVVGIETQYF,TGTGCCAGCAGCTTAGTGGTTGGGATAGAGACCCAGTACTTC
13,many,TRBJ1-2,.,TRBV6-2/TRBV6-3,CASRWTATYGYTF,TGTGCCAGCAGATGGACCGCAACCTATGGCTACACCTTC
13,.,TRBJ1-5,.,TRBV19,CASSVQGRQPQHF,TGTGCCAGTAGTGTACAGGGCCGACAGCCCCAGCATTTT
13,few,TRBJ1-2,.,TRBV7-2,CASSSPGGYGYTF,TGTGCCAGCAGCTCGCCGGGCGGCTATGGCTACACCTTC
15,.,TRBJ1-4,.,TRBV27,CASSLIKGADEKLFF,TGTGCCAGCAGTTTAATAAAGGGCGCGGATGAAAAACTGTTTTTT
17,few,TRBJ1-5,TRBD1,TRBV7-2,CASSLGPGGLSNQPQHF,TGTGCCAGCAGCTTAGGACCAGGGGGCCTTAGCAATCAGCCCCAGCATTTT
13,.,TRBJ1-1,.,TRBV7-2,CASSLEARGAAFF,TGTGCCAGCAGCTTAGAGGCGCGGGGGGCAGCTTTCTTT
13,.,TRBJ2-5,TRBD2,TRBV10-3,CATQREIGETQYF,TGTGCCACCCAGCGGGAGATAGGAGAGACCCAGTACTTC
13,many,TRBJ2-7,TRBD1,TRBV7-2,CASSHGTGYEQYF,TGTGCCAGCAGCCACGGGACAGGCTACGAGCAGTACTTC
15,.,TRBJ2-1,.,TRBV28,CASSPLLGRSSEQFF,TGTGCCAGCAGTCCCCTACTAGGCCGGTCGAGTGAGCAGTTCTTC